Below, one T cell receptor beta chain is given with its context. Its specificity is not known. The germline V gene has CDR1 SGHVS and CDR2 FNYEAQ. Trimming removed 2 bases at V and 8 bases at J, with 12 bases between. This CDR3 is 13 amino acids long. This entry belongs to a study of CD8 T cells in ankylosing spondylitis. Study results and limitations: Previously reported in reactive arthritis synovial fluid and blood were some of the motif variants. It appeared that ankylosing spondylitis blood was characterized by a TCR beta motif of eight highly homologous variants.

TCRdb reprocessed the 5' RACE reads with MiXCR, giving one entry per CDR3 protein. The sample gives some 840,000 distinct CDR3 sequences, roughly 10% of which show up once; approximately 0.5% is in the top ten. The chain carries TRBV7-6 and TRBJ1-2; no reliable D call. The TCR was taken from a male donor with ankylosing spondylitis. Sequencing was carried out using blood, either unsorted or a sorted T cell fraction (not recorded which). In DNA, the CDR3 is TGTGCCAGCAGCTTATTGGCCAGAGAGGGCTACACCTTC. It yields the protein CASSLLAREGYTF.